One sample yielded the 20 T cell receptor beta chains listed below, sequenced in a study of blood T cell repertoires in COVID-19. The table came from immunoSEQ multiplex PCR; TCRdb's copy has only in-frame clones and leaves some out. Among 160,000 or so clones listed, roughly 90% were seen once. Sequenced: peripheral blood. The receptor source for this set is a man aged 60-69 years with active or convalescent COVID-19.

The chain uses TRBV27 and TRBJ1-3; 10 nucleotides align to TRBD1. The CDR3 consists of 17 residues. The junction had 11 bases not matched to a gene; V was cut back by 6 bases and J by 3 bases. CDR1 is MNHEY and CDR2 is SMNVEV in the germline V gene (reference sequence). The CDR3 DNA reads TGTGCCAGCAGATTAAAGGGACAGGGGTTCTTTGGAAACACCATATATTTT. Amino acids: CASRLKGQGFFGNTIYF.

The rearrangement links TRBV18 to TRBJ1-1; D perhaps matches TRBD1 (5 bases). In germline, CDR1 is KGHSH, CDR2 LQKENI. The V end lost 5 bases, the J end lost 1 base, and 8 bases lay between the germline ends. The CDR3 consists of 13 residues. In DNA form, the CDR3 reads TGTGCCAGCTCATACCAGGGGAACACTGAAGCTTTCTTT. Its translation: CASSYQGNTEAFF. Complete variable domain (other parts from reference TRBV18 and TRBJ1-1): NAGVMQNPRHLVRRRGQEARLRCSPMKGHSHVYWYRQLPEEGLKFMVYLQKENIIDESGMPKERFSAEFPKEGPSILRIQQVVRGDSAAYFCASSYQGNTEAFFGQGTRLTVV.

This clone was seen only once. V is TRBV19 and J is TRBJ1-5; 10 positions match TRBD1. CDR1 and CDR2 from the germline V gene are LNHDA and SQIVND (reference sequence). CDR3 length: 19 amino acids. Trimming cost V 3 bases and J 2 bases; bases outside gene matches: 13. As DNA, the CDR3 is TGTGCCAGTAGTATCAACCGGGACAGGGGTGCCATTGGCAATCAGCCCCAGCATTTT. Its protein product is CASSINRDRGAIGNQPQHF. Full variable domain (remainder filled in from reference TRBV19 and TRBJ1-5): DGGITQSPKYLFRKEGQNVTLSCEQNLNHDAMYWYRQDPGQGLRLIYYSQIVNDFQKGDIAEGYSVSREKKESFPLTVTSAQKNPTAFYLCASSINRDRGAIGNQPQHFGDGTRLSIL.

The chain uses TRBV2 and TRBJ1-1; D perhaps matches TRBD1 (6 bases). The CDR3 runs 14 residues. From germline, CDR1 is SNHLY and CDR2 FYNNEI. V dropped 2 bases and J dropped 4 bases, with 11 bases sitting between them. CDR3 region: CASSEYQGRTEAFF. CDR3 DNA sequence: TGTGCCAGCAGTGAATACCAGGGGCGCACTGAAGCTTTCTTT.

The chain combines TRBV21-1 with TRBJ2-2; whether TRBD1, the table's D call, matches the DNA was not checked. TRBV21-1 constitutes a pseudogene. This CDR3 is 11 amino acids long. CDR3 residues: CASSNFRELFF. CDR3 bases: TGTGCCAGCAGCAATTTCAGGGAGCTGTTTTTT.

This clone was detected only once. The V call is TRBV29-1, the J call TRBJ1-2; a possible D gene is TRBD1 (6 bases). Trimming cost V 2 bases and J 7 bases, with 11 bases left between them. The CDR3 extends over 12 amino acids. The germline CDR1 and CDR2 sequences are SQVTM and ANQGSEA. The DNA for the CDR3 is TGCAGCGTTGAAACAGGGACGGGTGGCTACACCTTC. This gives the protein CSVETGTGGYTF.

The gene calls are TRBV6-5 and TRBJ1-1, with D possibly matching TRBD1 (5 bases). Germline V gene data show CDR1 as MNHEY and CDR2 as SVGAGI. The length of the CDR3 is 15 residues. Trimming removed 2 bases at V and 0 bases at J, with 10 bases between. The CDR3 region has the DNA TGTGCCAGCAGTTACGGGGGGTTCATGAACACTGAAGCTTTCTTT. Residues: CASSYGGFMNTEAFF.

V gene TRBV9 combines with J gene TRBJ2-7; the D is unclear. The germline V gene has CDR1 SGDLS and CDR2 YYNGEE. This CDR3 has 15 amino acids. The V end was cut by 4 bases, the J end by 3 bases, with 17 bases between. The CDR3 bases are TGTGCCAGCAGCCCCATTATAGAACCCATCTACGAGCAGTACTTC. It encodes CASSPIIEPIYEQYF.

The chain links TRBV18 to TRBJ1-5, with TRBD1 identical over 9 bases. The V segment lost 0 bases and the J segment 5 bases; nucleotides outside the gene matches: 5. CDR1 is KGHSH, CDR2 LQKENI, per germline. This CDR3 spans 16 amino acids. The DNA of the CDR3 is TGTGCCAGCTCACCACCGGGACAGGGAGACCATCAGCCCCAGCATTTT. It translates to CASSPPGQGDHQPQHF.

The chain links TRBV28 to TRBJ2-5; 7 bases align to TRBD1. V gave up 5 bases and J gave up 1 base; unmatched junction bases: 25. Per the germline V gene, CDR1 is MDHEN and CDR2 is SYDVKM. This CDR3 has 21 amino acids. Here the CDR3 reads CASSPSFSLGQAILFQETQYF. The CDR3 region has the DNA TGTGCCAGCAGTCCATCCTTTTCTTTAGGACAGGCAATCCTCTTCCAAGAGACCCAGTACTTC.

The V gene is TRBV19, the J gene TRBJ2-5; 11 bases are shared with TRBD1. V lost 4 bases, J lost 2 bases, and 15 bases stayed unmatched. Germline V gene data show CDR1 as LNHDA and CDR2 as SQIVND (reference sequence). CDR3 length equals 19 residues. In DNA form, the CDR3 reads TGTGCCAGTAGTACCAAAAGGGACAGGGGGAGGTCAAAACAAGAGACCCAGTACTTC. Amino acid sequence: CASSTKRDRGRSKQETQYF.

With regard to this clone: At one of its ends the junction is not consistent with the germline gene, which may arise from a read error. The V gene is TRBV10-3, the J gene TRBJ1-2, with D perhaps matching TRBD1 (5 bases). This CDR3 has 15 residues. Germline V gene data show CDR1 as ENHRY and CDR2 as SYGVKD. The CDR3 here is CAISESGGRNYGYAF. CDR3 DNA: TGTGCCATCAGTGAGTCGGGGGGAAGGAACTATGGCTACGCCTTC.

DNA for the CDR3: TGTGCCAGCAGTGAACTCCCAGCGGGAGGTGGAAAGTACGAGCAGTACTTC. Its protein product is CASSELPAGGGKYEQYF. The V call is TRBV6-1, the J call TRBJ2-7; 9 bases line up with TRBD2. CDR1 and CDR2 (germline): MNHNS, SASEGT. Unmatched junction bases numbered 12, after V lost 2 bases and J lost 4 bases. This CDR3 has 17 amino acids.

This clone was counted once. J is TRBJ1-6 and V is TRBV29-1; the D is unclear. There are 14 residues in the CDR3. Germline V gene lookup returns CDR1 SQVTM and CDR2 ANQGSEA. The V and J ends lost 2 bases and 14 bases respectively, with 19 bases between them. CDR3 loop: CSVEPQDRNVALHF. The CDR3 DNA reads as TGCAGCGTTGAACCCCAGGATAGGAATGTAGCCCTCCACTTT.

The J gene is TRBJ1-1, the V gene TRBV12-3 or TRBV12-4; unclear D gene. Trimming stripped 5 bases from V and 3 bases from J, with 10 bases between. This CDR3 has 13 residues. CDR3 residues: CASSMGRHTEAFF. The CDR3 coding sequence is TGTGCCAGCAGTATGGGGAGGCACACTGAAGCTTTCTTT.

The chain has TRBV10-3 and TRBJ1-5, with 8 bases lining up with TRBD1. CDR3 length: 15 residues. CDR1 ENHRY and CDR2 SYGVKD come from the germline V gene. V lost 2 bases, J lost 3 bases, and 3 bases stayed unmatched. CDR3 amino acids: CAISEQGANNQPQHF. The CDR3 DNA reads as TGTGCCATCAGTGAGCAGGGGGCGAACAATCAGCCCCAGCATTTT.

Concerning this clone itself: Since no conserved phenylalanine or tryptophan closes the CDR3, a read error is the likely cause. It is unclear where the CDR3 begins or ends on the DNA, so no DNA is shown, and the CDR3 is as TCRdb lists it. The chain couples TRBV29-1 to TRBJ2-7; the D call of TRBD2 is as the table states it, not checked on the DNA. CDR1 is SQVTM and CDR2 is ANQGSEA in the germline V gene. Counting both end residues, the CDR3 totals 19 amino acids. The CDR3 region is CSPKKRANLFVPSGGGDER.

The gene calls are TRBV4-2 and TRBJ1-6; TRBD1 is a possible D gene (6 bases). CDR3 length: 16 residues. The germline V gene encodes CDR1 LGHNA and CDR2 YNFKEQ. The V and J ends lost 3 bases and 6 bases respectively, with 15 bases between them. This CDR3 is CASSHSATGPNSPLHF. The CDR3 region has the DNA TGTGCCAGCAGCCACTCGGCGACAGGACCTAATTCACCCCTCCACTTT.

The chain has TRBV7-2 and TRBJ2-7, with 8 nucleotides matching TRBD2. This CDR3 comprises 16 residues. CDR1 and CDR2 from the germline V gene are SGHTA and FQGNSA. The J segment lost 5 bases and the V segment lost 2 bases, leaving 11 bases of the junction unmatched. The CDR3 is CASSLRVSSGRNEQYF. The CDR3, as DNA: TGTGCCAGCAGCTTAAGGGTGTCTAGCGGGCGCAACGAGCAGTACTTC.

The J gene is TRBJ2-2, the V gene TRBV27; the match to TRBD1 covers 7 bases. Unmatched junction bases numbered 9, after V lost 5 bases and J lost 3 bases. Germline V gene data show CDR1 as MNHEY and CDR2 as SMNVEV (reference sequence). The CDR3 runs to 16 residues. DNA of the CDR3: TGTGCCAGCAGTCCCCCGGCAGGGGGTTACACCGGGGAGCTGTTTTTT. Translation: CASSPPAGGYTGELFF.